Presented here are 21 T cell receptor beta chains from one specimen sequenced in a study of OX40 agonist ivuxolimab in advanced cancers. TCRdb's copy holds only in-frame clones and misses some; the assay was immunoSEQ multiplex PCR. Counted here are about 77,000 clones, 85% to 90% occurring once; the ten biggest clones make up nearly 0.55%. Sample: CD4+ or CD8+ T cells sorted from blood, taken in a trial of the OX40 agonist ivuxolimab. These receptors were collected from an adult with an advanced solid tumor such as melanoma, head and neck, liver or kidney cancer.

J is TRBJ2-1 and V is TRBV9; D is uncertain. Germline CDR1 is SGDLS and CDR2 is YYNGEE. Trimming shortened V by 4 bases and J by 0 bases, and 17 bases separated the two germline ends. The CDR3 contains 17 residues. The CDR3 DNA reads TGTGCCAGCAGCCCCCGGACCCAATCGATCTCCTACAATGAGCAGTTCTTC. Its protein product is CASSPRTQSISYNEQFF.

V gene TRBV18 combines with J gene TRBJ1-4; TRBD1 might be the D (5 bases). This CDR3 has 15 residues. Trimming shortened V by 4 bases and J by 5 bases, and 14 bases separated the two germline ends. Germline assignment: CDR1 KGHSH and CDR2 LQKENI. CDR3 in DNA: TGTGCCAGCTCACGCTCCGGGACGGGGAATGAAAAACTGTTTTTT. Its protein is CASSRSGTGNEKLFF.

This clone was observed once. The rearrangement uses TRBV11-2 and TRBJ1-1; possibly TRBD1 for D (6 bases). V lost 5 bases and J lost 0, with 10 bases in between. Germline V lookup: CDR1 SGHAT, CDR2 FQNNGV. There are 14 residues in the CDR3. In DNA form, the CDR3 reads TGTGCCAGCAGCCCGGGACACCTGAACACTGAAGCTTTCTTT. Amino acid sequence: CASSPGHLNTEAFF.

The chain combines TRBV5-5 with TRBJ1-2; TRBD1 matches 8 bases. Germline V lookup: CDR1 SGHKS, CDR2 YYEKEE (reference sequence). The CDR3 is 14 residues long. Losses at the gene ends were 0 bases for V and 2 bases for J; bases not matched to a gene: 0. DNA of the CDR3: TGTGCCAGCAGCTTGGGACAGGGGAACTATGGCTACACCTTC. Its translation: CASSLGQGNYGYTF.

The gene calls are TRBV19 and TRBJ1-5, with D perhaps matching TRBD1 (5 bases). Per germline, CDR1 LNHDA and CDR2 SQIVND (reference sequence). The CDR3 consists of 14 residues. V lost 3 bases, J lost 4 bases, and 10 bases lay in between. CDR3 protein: CASSIEAGNQPQHF. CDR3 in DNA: TGTGCCAGTAGTATTGAGGCAGGGAATCAGCCCCAGCATTTT.

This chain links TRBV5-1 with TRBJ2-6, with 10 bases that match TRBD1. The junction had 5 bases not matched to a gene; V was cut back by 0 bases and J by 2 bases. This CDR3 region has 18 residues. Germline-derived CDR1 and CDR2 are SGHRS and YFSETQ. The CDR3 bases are TGCGCCAGCAGCTTGGGAGGACAGGGGGGAACTGGGGCCAACGTCCTGACTTTC. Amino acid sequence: CASSLGGQGGTGANVLTF.

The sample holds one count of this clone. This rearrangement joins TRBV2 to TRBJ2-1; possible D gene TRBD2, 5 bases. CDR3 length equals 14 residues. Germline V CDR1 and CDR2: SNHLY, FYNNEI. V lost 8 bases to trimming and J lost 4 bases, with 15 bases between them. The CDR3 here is CASRQDLGYNEQFF. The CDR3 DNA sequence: TGTGCCAGCCGCCAGGACTTGGGTTACAATGAGCAGTTCTTC. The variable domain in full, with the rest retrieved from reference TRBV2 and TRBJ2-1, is EPEVTQTPSHQVTQMGQEVILRCVPISNHLYFYWYRQILGQKVEFLVSFYNNEISEKSEIFDDQFSVERPDGSNFTLKIRSTKLEDSAMYFCASRQDLGYNEQFFGPGTRLTVL.

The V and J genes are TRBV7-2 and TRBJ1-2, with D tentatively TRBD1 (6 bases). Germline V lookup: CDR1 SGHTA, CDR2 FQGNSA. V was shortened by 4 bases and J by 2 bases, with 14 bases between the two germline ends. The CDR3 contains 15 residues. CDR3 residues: CASSSYRVSNYGYTF. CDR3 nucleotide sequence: TGTGCCAGCAGCTCCTACAGGGTTTCCAACTATGGCTACACCTTC.

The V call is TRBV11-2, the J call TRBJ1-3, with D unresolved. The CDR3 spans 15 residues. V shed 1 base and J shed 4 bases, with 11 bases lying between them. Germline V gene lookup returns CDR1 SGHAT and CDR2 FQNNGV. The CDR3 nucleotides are TGTGCCAGCAGCTTAGTAGTCGCCAGCGGAAACACCATATATTTT. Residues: CASSLVVASGNTIYF.

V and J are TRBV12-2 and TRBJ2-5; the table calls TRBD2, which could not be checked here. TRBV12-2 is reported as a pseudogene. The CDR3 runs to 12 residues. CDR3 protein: CASPPPYETQYF. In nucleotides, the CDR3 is TGTGCAAGTCCCCCTCCGTATGAGACCCAGTACTTC.

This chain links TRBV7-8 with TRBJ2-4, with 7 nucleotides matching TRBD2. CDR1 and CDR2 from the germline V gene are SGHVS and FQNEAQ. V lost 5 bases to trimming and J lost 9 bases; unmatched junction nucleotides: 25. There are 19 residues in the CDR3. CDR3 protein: CASSPRGGAVSDTGSIQYF. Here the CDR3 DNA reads TGTGCCAGCAGCCCACGGGGAGGGGCCGTTAGCGATACTGGAAGCATTCAGTACTTC.

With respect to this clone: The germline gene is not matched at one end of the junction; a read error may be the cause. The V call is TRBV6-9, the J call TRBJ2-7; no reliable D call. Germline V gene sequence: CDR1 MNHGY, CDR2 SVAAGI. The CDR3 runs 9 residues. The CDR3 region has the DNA TGTGCCAGCAGTTACCAGGCCTTCTTC. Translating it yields CASSYQAFF.

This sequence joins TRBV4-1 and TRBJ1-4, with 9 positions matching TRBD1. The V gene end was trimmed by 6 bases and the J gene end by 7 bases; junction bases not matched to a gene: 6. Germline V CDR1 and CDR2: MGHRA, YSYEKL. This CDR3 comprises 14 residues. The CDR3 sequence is CASSYRGLGEKLFF. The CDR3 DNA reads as TGCGCCAGCAGTTACAGGGGGCTGGGTGAAAAACTGTTTTTT.

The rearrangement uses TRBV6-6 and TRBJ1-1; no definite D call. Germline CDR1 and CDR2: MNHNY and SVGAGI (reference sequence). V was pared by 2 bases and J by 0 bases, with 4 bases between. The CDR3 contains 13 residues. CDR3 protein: CASSYALNTEAFF. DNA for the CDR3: TGTGCCAGCAGTTACGCGCTGAACACTGAAGCTTTCTTT.

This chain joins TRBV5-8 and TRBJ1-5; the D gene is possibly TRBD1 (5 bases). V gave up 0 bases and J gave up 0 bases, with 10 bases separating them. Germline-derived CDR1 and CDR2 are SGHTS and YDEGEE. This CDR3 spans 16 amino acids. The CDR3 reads CASSLAGGYSNQPQHF. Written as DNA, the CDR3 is TGTGCCAGCAGCTTGGCCGGGGGGTATAGCAATCAGCCCCAGCATTTT. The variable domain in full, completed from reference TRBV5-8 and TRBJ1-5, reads EAGVTQSPTHLIKTRGQQATLRCSPISGHTSVYWYQQALGLGLQFLLWYDEGEERNRGNFPPRFSGRQFPNYSSELNVNALELEDSALYLCASSLAGGYSNQPQHFGDGTRLSIL.

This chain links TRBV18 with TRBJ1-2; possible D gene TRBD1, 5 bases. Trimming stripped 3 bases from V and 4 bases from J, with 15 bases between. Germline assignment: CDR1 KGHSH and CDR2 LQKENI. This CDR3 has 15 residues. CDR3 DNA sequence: TGTGCCAGCTCACCGCAGGGCAGGGTTTCCTATGGCTACACCTTC. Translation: CASSPQGRVSYGYTF.

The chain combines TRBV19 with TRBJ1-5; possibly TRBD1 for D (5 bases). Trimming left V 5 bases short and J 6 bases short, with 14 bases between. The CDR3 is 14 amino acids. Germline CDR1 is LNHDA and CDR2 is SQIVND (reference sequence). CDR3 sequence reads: CASSGGLLSQPQHF. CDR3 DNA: TGTGCCAGTAGTGGGGGACTATTGAGTCAGCCCCAGCATTTT.

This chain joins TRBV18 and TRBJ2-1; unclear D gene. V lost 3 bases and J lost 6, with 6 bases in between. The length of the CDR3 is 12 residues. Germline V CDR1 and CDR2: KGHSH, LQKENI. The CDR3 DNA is TGTGCCAGCTCACCCCTTGCCAATGAGCAGTTCTTC. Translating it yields CASSPLANEQFF.

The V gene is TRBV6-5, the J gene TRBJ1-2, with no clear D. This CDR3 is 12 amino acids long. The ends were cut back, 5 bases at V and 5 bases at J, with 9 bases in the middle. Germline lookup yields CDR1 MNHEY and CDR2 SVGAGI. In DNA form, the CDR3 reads TGTGCCAGCAGTACTGGCCCTTATGGCTACACCTTC. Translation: CASSTGPYGYTF.

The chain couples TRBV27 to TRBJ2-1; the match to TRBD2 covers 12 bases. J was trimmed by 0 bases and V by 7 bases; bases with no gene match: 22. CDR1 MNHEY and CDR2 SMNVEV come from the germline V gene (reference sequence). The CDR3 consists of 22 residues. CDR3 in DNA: TGTGCCAGCACCTTCGTCCACCCGGGACTAGCGGGCCTTAGGAGCTCCTACAATGAGCAGTTCTTC. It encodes CASTFVHPGLAGLRSSYNEQFF.

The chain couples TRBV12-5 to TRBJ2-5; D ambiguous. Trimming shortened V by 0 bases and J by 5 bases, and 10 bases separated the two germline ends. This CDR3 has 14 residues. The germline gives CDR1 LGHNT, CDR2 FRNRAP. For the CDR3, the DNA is TGTGCTAGTGGTTTGGTGGCGGTCGAGGAGACCCAGTACTTC. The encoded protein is CASGLVAVEETQYF.